These T cell receptor beta chains were read from a single sample in a study of T cell changes during pregnancy in multiple sclerosis. TCRdb's table, derived via immunoSEQ multiplex PCR, lists solely in-frame clones and lacks some. The sample contains about 40,000 clones, around nine tenths of which appear only once. The sample was peripheral blood, taken in the first trimester of pregnancy. Receptors were obtained from a female donor in good health, enrolled as a control in a pregnancy study. CDR3s include the opening cysteine and the closing phenylalanine or tryptophan. The D gene is left open where the match is weak. Clone size is shown for a subset of rows, as once, few, many or a class of expanded clone.

j_gene: TRBJ1-2; len: 15; abundance: .; v_gene: TRBV19; d_gene: TRBD1; CDR3aa: CASGDRGRDNYGYTF; CDR3nt: TGTGCCAGTGGCGACAGGGGGCGAGATAACTATGGCTACACCTTC
j_gene: TRBJ2-7; len: 14; abundance: .; v_gene: TRBV5-6; d_gene: TRBD1; CDR3aa: CASSYTGTDYEQYF; CDR3nt: TGTGCCAGCAGCTATACCGGGACAGACTACGAGCAGTACTTC
j_gene: TRBJ2-3; len: 15; abundance: once; v_gene: TRBV7-6; d_gene: TRBD1; CDR3aa: CASSIRQGFTDTQYF; CDR3nt: TGTGCCAGCAGCATTCGACAGGGGTTCACAGATACGCAGTATTTT
j_gene: TRBJ1-2; len: 15; abundance: .; v_gene: TRBV18; d_gene: TRBD1; CDR3aa: CASSLDRVANYGYTF; CDR3nt: TGTGCCAGCTCACTAGACAGGGTGGCTAACTATGGCTACACCTTC
j_gene: TRBJ1-3; len: 17; abundance: .; v_gene: TRBV4-2; d_gene: TRBD1; CDR3aa: CASSQDRGDRGRNTIYF; CDR3nt: TGTGCCAGCAGCCAAGATCGCGGGGACAGGGGACGAAACACCATATATTTT
j_gene: TRBJ1-5; len: 15; abundance: .; v_gene: TRBV4-3; d_gene: .; CDR3aa: CASSQDRYSNQPQHF; CDR3nt: TGCGCCAGCAGCCAAGATCGCTATAGCAATCAGCCCCAGCATTTT
j_gene: TRBJ2-7; len: 14; abundance: .; v_gene: TRBV4-2; d_gene: .; CDR3aa: CASSPGEVTREQYF; CDR3nt: TGTGCCAGCAGCCCGGGGGAGGTCACCCGCGAGCAGTACTTC
j_gene: TRBJ2-1; len: 14; abundance: .; v_gene: TRBV30; d_gene: TRBD2; CDR3aa: CAWTSGRIGNEQFF; CDR3nt: TGTGCCTGGACGAGCGGGAGGATAGGAAATGAGCAGTTCTTC
j_gene: TRBJ2-4; len: 14; abundance: .; v_gene: TRBV6-6; d_gene: TRBD2; CDR3aa: CASSLRGGENIQYF; CDR3nt: TGTGCCAGCAGTCTACGCGGGGGGGAAAACATTCAGTACTTC
j_gene: TRBJ1-2; len: 14; abundance: .; v_gene: TRBV2; d_gene: TRBD1; CDR3aa: CASSHGTENYGYTF; CDR3nt: TGTGCCAGCAGTCACGGGACAGAGAACTATGGCTACACCTTC
j_gene: TRBJ2-1; len: 15; abundance: once; v_gene: TRBV7-2; d_gene: TRBD2; CDR3aa: CASSLQLAGNNEQFF; CDR3nt: TGTGCCAGCAGCTTACAGCTAGCGGGGAACAATGAGCAGTTCTTC
j_gene: TRBJ1-1; len: 15; abundance: .; v_gene: TRBV5-1; d_gene: .; CDR3aa: CASSLGGAANTEAFF; CDR3nt: TGCGCCAGCAGCTTGGGGGGCGCGGCGAACACTGAAGCTTTCTTT
j_gene: TRBJ1-1; len: 16; abundance: .; v_gene: TRBV19; d_gene: .; CDR3aa: CASSPPGFQGGTEAFF; CDR3nt: TGTGCCAGTAGTCCCCCCGGGTTCCAGGGCGGCACTGAAGCTTTCTTT
j_gene: TRBJ2-2; len: 18; abundance: few; v_gene: TRBV19; d_gene: TRBD1; CDR3aa: CASGTGTGGMRNTGELFF; CDR3nt: TGTGCCAGTGGAACCGGGACAGGGGGGATGCGGAACACCGGGGAGCTGTTTTTT
j_gene: TRBJ1-1; len: 16; abundance: .; v_gene: TRBV19; d_gene: TRBD1; CDR3aa: CASSIFRAGGASEAFF; CDR3nt: TGTGCCAGTAGTATCTTTCGGGCAGGGGGCGCCTCTGAAGCTTTCTTT
j_gene: TRBJ2-1; len: 15; abundance: .; v_gene: TRBV28; d_gene: .; CDR3aa: CASSLQGREMAEQFF; CDR3nt: TGTGCCAGCAGCCTCCAGGGGCGGGAGATGGCTGAGCAGTTCTTC
j_gene: TRBJ1-2; len: 14; abundance: .; v_gene: TRBV2; d_gene: .; CDR3aa: CASSEALESYGYTF; CDR3nt: TGTGCCAGCAGTGAAGCCCTCGAGAGCTATGGCTACACCTTC
j_gene: TRBJ1-2; len: 16; abundance: .; v_gene: TRBV9; d_gene: TRBD1; CDR3aa: CASSVARTGEDYGYTF; CDR3nt: TGTGCCAGCAGCGTAGCTCGGACAGGGGAGGACTATGGCTACACCTTC
j_gene: TRBJ1-1; len: 16; abundance: .; v_gene: TRBV28; d_gene: TRBD1; CDR3aa: CASTTGGQGMNTEAFF; CDR3nt: TGTGCCAGCACTACAGGGGGCCAAGGGATGAACACTGAAGCTTTCTTT
j_gene: TRBJ1-1; len: 18; abundance: .; v_gene: TRBV21-1; d_gene: .; CDR3aa: CASSKGGPGEGMNTEAFF; CDR3nt: TGTGCCAGCAGCAAAGGGGGACCGGGGGAGGGGATGAACACTGAAGCTTTCTTT
j_gene: TRBJ1-5; len: 15; abundance: .; v_gene: TRBV15; d_gene: .; CDR3aa: CATSTQITSNQPQHF; CDR3nt: TGTGCCACCAGCACACAGATTACCAGCAATCAGCCCCAGCATTTT
j_gene: TRBJ1-6; len: 14; abundance: .; v_gene: TRBV30; d_gene: .; CDR3aa: CAWTHGELSSPLHF; CDR3nt: TGTGCCTGGACCCACGGGGAACTAAGTTCACCCCTCCACTTT
j_gene: TRBJ1-1; len: 13; abundance: .; v_gene: TRBV5-1; d_gene: TRBD1; CDR3aa: CASSSQGVSEAFF; CDR3nt: TGCGCCAGCAGCTCTCAGGGGGTGTCTGAAGCTTTCTTT
j_gene: TRBJ1-6; len: 11; abundance: few; v_gene: TRBV30; d_gene: .; CDR3aa: CAWGGNSPLHF; CDR3nt: TGTGCCTGGGGAGGTAATTCACCCCTCCACTTT
j_gene: TRBJ1-1; len: 15; abundance: .; v_gene: TRBV11-2; d_gene: .; CDR3aa: CASSSLDRLYTEAFF; CDR3nt: TGTGCCAGCAGCTCCTTAGACAGGTTGTACACTGAAGCTTTCTTT
j_gene: TRBJ2-5; len: 11; abundance: .; v_gene: TRBV29-1; d_gene: .; CDR3aa: CSVPVGETQYF; CDR3nt: TGCAGCGTTCCTGTCGGGGAGACCCAGTACTTC
j_gene: TRBJ1-1; len: 15; abundance: .; v_gene: TRBV4-3; d_gene: .; CDR3aa: CASSQGTGKNTEAFF; CDR3nt: TGCGCCAGCAGCCAAGGGACGGGGAAGAACACTGAAGCTTTCTTT
j_gene: TRBJ2-1; len: 16; abundance: .; v_gene: TRBV7-7; d_gene: .; CDR3aa: CASSRRSADPYNEQFF; CDR3nt: TGTGCCAGCAGCCGGCGTAGCGCGGACCCCTACAATGAGCAGTTCTTC